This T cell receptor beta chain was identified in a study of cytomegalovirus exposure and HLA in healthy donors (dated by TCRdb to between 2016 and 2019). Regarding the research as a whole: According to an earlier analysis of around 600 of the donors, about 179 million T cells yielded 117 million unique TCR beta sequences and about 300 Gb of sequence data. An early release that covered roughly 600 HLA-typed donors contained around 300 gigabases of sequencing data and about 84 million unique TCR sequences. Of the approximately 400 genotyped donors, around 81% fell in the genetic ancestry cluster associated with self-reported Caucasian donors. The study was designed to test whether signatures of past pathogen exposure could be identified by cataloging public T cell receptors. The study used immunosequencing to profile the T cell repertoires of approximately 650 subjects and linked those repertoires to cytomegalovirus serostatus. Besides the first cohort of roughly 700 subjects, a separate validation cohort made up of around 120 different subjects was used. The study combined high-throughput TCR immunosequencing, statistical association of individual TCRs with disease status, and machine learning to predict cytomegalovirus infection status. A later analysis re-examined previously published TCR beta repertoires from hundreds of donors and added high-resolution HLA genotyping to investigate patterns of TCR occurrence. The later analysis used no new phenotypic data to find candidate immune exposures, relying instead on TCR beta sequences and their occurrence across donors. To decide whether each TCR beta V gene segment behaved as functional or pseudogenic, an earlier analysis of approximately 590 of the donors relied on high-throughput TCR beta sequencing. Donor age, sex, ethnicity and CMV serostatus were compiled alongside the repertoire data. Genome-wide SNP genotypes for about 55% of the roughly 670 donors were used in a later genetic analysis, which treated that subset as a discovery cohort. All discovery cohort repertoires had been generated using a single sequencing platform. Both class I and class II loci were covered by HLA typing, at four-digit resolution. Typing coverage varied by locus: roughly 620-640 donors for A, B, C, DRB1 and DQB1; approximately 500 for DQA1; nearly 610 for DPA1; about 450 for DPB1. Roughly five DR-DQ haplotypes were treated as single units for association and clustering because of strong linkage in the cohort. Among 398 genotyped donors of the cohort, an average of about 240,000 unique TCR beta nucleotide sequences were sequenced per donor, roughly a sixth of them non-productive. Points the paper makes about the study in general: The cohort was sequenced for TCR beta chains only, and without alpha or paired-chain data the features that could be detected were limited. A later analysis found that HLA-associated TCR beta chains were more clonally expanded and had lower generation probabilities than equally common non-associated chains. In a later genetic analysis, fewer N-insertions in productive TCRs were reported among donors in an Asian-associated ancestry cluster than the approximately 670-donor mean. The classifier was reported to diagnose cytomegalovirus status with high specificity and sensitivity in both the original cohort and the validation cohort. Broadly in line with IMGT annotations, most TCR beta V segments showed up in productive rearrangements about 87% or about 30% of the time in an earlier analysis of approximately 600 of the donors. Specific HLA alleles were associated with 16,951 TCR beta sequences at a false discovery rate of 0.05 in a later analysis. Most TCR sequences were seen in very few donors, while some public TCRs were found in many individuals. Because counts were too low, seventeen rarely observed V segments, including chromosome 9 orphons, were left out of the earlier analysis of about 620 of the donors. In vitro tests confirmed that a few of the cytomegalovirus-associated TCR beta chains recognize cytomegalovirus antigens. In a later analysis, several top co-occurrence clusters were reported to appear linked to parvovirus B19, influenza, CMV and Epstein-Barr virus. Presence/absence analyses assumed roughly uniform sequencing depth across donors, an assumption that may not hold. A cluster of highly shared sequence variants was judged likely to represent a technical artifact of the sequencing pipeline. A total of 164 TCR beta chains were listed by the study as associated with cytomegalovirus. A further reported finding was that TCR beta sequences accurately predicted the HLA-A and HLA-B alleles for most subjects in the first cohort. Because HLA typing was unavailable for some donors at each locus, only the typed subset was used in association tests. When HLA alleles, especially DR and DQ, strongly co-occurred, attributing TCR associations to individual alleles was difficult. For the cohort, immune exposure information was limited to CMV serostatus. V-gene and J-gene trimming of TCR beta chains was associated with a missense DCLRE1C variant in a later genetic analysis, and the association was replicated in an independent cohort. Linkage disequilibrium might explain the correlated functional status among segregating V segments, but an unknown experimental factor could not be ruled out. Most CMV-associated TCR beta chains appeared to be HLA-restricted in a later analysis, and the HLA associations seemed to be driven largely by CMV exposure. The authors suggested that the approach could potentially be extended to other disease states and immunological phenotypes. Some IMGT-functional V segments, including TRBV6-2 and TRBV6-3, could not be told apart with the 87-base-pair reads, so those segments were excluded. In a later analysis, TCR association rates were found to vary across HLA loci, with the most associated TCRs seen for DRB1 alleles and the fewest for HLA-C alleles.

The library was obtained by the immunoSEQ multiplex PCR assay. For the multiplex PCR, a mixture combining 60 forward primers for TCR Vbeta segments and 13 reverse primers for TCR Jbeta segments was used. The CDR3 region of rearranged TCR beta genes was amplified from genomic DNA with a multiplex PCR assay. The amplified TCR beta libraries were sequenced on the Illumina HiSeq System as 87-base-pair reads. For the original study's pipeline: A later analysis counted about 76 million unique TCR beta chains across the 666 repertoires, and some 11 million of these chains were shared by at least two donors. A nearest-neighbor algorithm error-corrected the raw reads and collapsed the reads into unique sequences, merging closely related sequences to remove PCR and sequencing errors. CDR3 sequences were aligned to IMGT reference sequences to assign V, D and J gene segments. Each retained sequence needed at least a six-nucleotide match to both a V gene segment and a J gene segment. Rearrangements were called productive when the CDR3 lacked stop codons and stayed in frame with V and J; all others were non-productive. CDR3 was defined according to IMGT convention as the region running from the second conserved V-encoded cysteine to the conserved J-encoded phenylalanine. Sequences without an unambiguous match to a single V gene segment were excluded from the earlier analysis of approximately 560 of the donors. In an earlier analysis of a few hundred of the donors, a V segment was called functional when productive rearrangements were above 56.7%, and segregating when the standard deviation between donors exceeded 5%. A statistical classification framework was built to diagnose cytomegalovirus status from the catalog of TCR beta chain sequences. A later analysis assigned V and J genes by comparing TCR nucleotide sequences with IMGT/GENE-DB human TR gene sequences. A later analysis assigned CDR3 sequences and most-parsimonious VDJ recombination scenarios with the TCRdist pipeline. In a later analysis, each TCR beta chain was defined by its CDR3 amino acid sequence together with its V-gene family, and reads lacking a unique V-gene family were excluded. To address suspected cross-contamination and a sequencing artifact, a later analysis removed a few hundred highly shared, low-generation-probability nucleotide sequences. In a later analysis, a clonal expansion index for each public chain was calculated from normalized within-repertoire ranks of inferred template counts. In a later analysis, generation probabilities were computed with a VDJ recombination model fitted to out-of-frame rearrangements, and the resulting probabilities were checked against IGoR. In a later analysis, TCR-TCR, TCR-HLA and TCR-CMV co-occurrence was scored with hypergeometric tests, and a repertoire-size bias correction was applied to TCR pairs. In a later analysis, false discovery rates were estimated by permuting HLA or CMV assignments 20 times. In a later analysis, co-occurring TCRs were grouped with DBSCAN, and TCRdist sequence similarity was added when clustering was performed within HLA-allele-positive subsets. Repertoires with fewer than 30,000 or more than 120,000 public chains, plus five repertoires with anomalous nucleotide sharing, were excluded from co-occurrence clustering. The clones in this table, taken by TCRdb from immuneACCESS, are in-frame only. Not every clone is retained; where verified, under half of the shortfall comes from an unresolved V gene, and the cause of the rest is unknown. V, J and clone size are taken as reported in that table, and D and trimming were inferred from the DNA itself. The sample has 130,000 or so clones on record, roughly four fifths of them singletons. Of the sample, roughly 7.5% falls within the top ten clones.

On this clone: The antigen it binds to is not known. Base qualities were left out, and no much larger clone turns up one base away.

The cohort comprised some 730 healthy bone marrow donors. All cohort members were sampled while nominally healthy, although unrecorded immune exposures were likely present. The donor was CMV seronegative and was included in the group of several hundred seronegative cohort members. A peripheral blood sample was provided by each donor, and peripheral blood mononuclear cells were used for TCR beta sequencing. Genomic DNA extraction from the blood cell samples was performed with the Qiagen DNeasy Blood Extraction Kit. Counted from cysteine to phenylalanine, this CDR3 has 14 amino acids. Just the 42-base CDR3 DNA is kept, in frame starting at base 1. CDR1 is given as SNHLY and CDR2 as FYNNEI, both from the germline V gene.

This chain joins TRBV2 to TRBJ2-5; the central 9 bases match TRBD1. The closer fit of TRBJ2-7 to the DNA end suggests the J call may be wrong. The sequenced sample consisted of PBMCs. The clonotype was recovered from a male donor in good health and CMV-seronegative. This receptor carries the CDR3 CASSVRTGVYEQYF. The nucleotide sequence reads TGTGCCAGCAGTGTTAGGACAGGGGTTTACGAGCAGTACTTC.